Below, 13 T cell receptor beta chains from the same sample are listed, as sequenced in a study of blood T cell repertoires in COVID-19 (dated by TCRdb to about 2020). To prepare the library, the immunoSEQ multiplex PCR assay was applied. The clones in this table, taken by TCRdb from immuneACCESS, are in-frame only. Not every clone is retained; where verified, under half of the shortfall comes from an unresolved V gene, and the cause of the rest is unknown. Recorded for this sample are 30,000 to 35,000 clones; almost 90% of them occurred a single time. The top ten clonotypes cover approximately 5% of the sample. Sequenced material: peripheral blood. These receptors were obtained from a woman in her seventies with active COVID-19.

The chain is built from TRBV12-5 and TRBJ1-1, with 10 nucleotides matching TRBD1. J gave up 2 bases and V 4 bases, and 1 base lay outside the gene matches. This CDR3 region has 14 residues. Germline values: CDR1 LGHNT, CDR2 FRNRAP. The CDR3 spells CASGWDRGNTEAFF. The CDR3 DNA sequence: TGTGCTAGTGGTTGGGACAGGGGAAACACTGAAGCTTTCTTT.

The V call is TRBV18, the J call TRBJ1-4; no clear D gene. Germline-derived CDR1 and CDR2 are KGHSH and LQKENI. V lost 6 bases and J lost 0, with 8 bases in between. The CDR3 spans 14 residues. For the CDR3, the DNA is TGTGCCAGCTCCCCTGGCACAACTAATGAAAAACTGTTTTTT. Amino acids: CASSPGTTNEKLFF.

This clone has only one observation. This chain links TRBV9 with TRBJ2-5, with a weak D call TRBD1 (5 bases). This CDR3 spans 15 amino acids. Trimming removed 0 bases from V and 0 bases from J, with 9 bases in between. Germline values: CDR1 SGDLS, CDR2 YYNGEE. The chain's CDR3 is CASSVASGHQETQYF. Written as DNA, the CDR3 is TGTGCCAGCAGCGTAGCTTCAGGGCACCAAGAGACCCAGTACTTC. The variable domain in full, with the rest retrieved from reference TRBV9 and TRBJ2-5, is DSGVTQTPKHLITATGQRVTLRCSPRSGDLSVYWYQQSLDQGLQFLIQYYNGEERAKGNILERFSAQQFPDLHSELNLSSLELGDSALYFCASSVASGHQETQYFGPGTRLLVL.

The chain uses TRBV11-3 and TRBJ2-3, with 7 bases that match TRBD2. Germline lookup yields CDR1 SGHNT and CDR2 YENEEA. CDR3 length: 13 residues. J was trimmed by 9 bases and V by 4 bases; bases with no gene match: 7. CDR3 loop: CASSSGGLETQYF. The CDR3 nucleotides are TGTGCCAGCAGCTCGGGGGGTCTGGAGACGCAGTATTTT.

V usage is TRBV2 and J usage is TRBJ1-4; D is ambiguous. There are 14 residues in the CDR3. CDR1 SNHLY and CDR2 FYNNEI come from the germline V gene. Trimming removed 4 bases at V and 5 bases at J, with 11 bases between. CDR3 in amino acids: CASSVVGANEKLFF. The CDR3 DNA sequence: TGTGCCAGCAGTGTTGTGGGCGCGAATGAAAAACTGTTTTTT.

V usage is TRBV19 and J usage is TRBJ1-1; D not certain. CDR3 length: 15 amino acids. Looked up from germline, CDR1 is LNHDA and CDR2 is SQIVND (reference sequence). Trimming pared 1 base from V and 1 base from J, leaving 10 bases between. The CDR3 region is CASSIGARQNTEAFF. As DNA, the CDR3 is TGTGCCAGTAGTATAGGGGCTCGTCAGAACACTGAAGCTTTCTTT. The full variable domain, its missing parts supplied by reference TRBV19 and TRBJ1-1, is DGGITQSPKYLFRKEGQNVTLSCEQNLNHDAMYWYRQDPGQGLRLIYYSQIVNDFQKGDIAEGYSVSREKKESFPLTVTSAQKNPTAFYLCASSIGARQNTEAFFGQGTRLTVV.

J is TRBJ1-4 and V is TRBV3-1 (or the pseudogene TRBV3-2); TRBD1 is a possible D gene (5 bases). Germline lookup yields CDR1 LGHDT and CDR2 YNNKEL (reference sequence). V was cut by 4 bases and J by 5 bases, with 11 bases left in between. CDR3 size: 14 residues. The CDR3, as DNA: TGTGCCAGCAGCCCGGGGGTGCTAAATGAAAAACTGTTTTTT. This translates into CASSPGVLNEKLFF.

The chain recombines TRBV4-2 with TRBJ2-5; 7 nucleotides agree with TRBD1. The CDR3 spans 17 residues. V was clipped by 4 bases and J by 5 bases; unmatched bases: 16. The V gene's germline CDR1 is LGHNA and CDR2 YNFKEQ. CDR3 region: CASSRQGGRGFEETQYF. The CDR3 coding sequence is TGTGCCAGCAGCCGCCAAGGAGGCAGGGGGTTTGAGGAGACCCAGTACTTC.

The rearrangement links TRBV4-1 to TRBJ2-2; 7 bases are shared with TRBD1. Trimming took 3 bases from V and 1 from J; bases not matched to a gene: 2. The CDR3 length is 15 residues. From germline, CDR1 is MGHRA and CDR2 YSYEKL. Here the CDR3 DNA reads TGCGCCAGCAGCCAGAGACAGGGGAACACCGGGGAGCTGTTTTTT. Translation: CASSQRQGNTGELFF.

The chain employs TRBV19 and TRBJ2-7; 7 bases fit TRBD1. V shed 4 bases and J 2 bases; nucleotides not matched to a gene: 8. This CDR3 comprises 15 residues. In germline, CDR1 is LNHDA, CDR2 SQIVND (reference sequence). The CDR3 sequence is CASSTAVTGPYEQYF. The CDR3 DNA is TGTGCCAGTAGTACCGCCGTGACAGGGCCCTACGAGCAGTACTTC.

The chain uses TRBV28 and TRBJ2-7, with TRBD1 matching 7 bases. The germline CDR1 and CDR2 sequences are MDHEN and SYDVKM. The CDR3 spans 16 residues. V was pared by 5 bases and J by 1 base, with 11 bases of the junction left unmatched. The CDR3 DNA sequence: TGTGCCAGCAGTCAGCCCCTAGGACAGGAGTCCTACGAGCAGTACTTC. Residues: CASSQPLGQESYEQYF.

This rearrangement joins TRBV7-2 to TRBJ2-3; D is perhaps TRBD1 (5 bases). The CDR3 sequence is 15 residues long. Germline V gene lookup returns CDR1 SGHTA and CDR2 FQGNSA. V lost 1 base to trimming and J lost 6 bases, with 14 bases between them. CDR3 sequence (DNA): TGTGCCAGCAGCTTAGTTACGGCAGGGCGGGATACGCAGTATTTT. Amino acids: CASSLVTAGRDTQYF.

The CDR3 bases are TGTGCCAGCAGGCCGGGGTTGGAACCAGATACGCAGTATTTT. Its translation: CASRPGLEPDTQYF. The chain has TRBV21-1 and TRBJ2-3; the table assigns TRBD2, which was not confirmed against the DNA. TRBV21-1 is reported as a pseudogene. The CDR3 loop spans 14 amino acids.